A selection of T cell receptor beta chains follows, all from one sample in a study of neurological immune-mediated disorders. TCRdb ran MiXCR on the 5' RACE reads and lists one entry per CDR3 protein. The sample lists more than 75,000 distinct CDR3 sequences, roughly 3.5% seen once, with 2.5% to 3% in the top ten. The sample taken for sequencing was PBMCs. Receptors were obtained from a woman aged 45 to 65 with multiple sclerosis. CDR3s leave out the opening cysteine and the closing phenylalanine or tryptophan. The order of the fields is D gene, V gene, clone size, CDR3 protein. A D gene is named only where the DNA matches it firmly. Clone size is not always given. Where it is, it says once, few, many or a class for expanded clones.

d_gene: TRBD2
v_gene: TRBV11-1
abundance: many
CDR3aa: ASTRRTRGVSGANVLT

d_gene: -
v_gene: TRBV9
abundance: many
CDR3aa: ASSVGRGQNEKLF

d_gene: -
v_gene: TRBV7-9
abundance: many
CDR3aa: ASSLGVSEAF

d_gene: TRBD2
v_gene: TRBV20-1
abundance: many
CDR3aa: SARRASGDQETQY

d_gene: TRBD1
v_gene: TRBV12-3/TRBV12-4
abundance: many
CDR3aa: ASSLDGTGGYEQY

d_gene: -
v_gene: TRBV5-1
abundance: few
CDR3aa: ASSLGVRDNSTLN

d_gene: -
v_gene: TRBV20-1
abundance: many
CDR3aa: STTGPNQPQH

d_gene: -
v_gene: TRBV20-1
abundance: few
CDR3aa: SAHQKARGIDTQY

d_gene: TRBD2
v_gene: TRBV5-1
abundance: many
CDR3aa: ASSWTSGGLDTQY

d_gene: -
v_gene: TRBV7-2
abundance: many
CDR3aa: ASSFNGRHGYT

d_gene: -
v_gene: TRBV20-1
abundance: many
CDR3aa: SASSSRRETQY

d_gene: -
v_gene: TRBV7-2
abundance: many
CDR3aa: ASSLAWGSNQPQH

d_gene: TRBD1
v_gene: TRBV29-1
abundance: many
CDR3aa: SVRTGQGHEQY

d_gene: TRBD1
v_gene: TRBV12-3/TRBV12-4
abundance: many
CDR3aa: ATMQGPGGTQY

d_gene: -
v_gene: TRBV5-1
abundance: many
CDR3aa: ASSLGTNNEQF

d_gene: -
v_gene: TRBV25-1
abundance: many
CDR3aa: ASANFGGGPGELF

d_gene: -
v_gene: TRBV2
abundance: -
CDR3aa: VSSESQRTEQY

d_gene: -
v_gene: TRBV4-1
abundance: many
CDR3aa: ASSQDGSSSGNTIY

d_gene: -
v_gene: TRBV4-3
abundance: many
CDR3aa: ASSQGGVSGYT

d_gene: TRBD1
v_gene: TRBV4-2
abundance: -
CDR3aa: ASSQDRGLGRDTQY

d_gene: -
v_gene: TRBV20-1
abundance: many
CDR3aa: SAQRGPSYNEQF

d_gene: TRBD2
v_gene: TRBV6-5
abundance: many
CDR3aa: ASSPGGQRGEI

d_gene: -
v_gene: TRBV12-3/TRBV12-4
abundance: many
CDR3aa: ASSLAGVETQY

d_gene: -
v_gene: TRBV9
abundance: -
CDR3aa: ASREHNGPGELF

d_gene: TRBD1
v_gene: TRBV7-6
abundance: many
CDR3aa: ASSSGQGANTGELF

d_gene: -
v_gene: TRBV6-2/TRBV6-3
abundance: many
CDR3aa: ASRRTSGTQY

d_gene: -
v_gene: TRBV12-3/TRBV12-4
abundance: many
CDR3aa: ASMDGNTIY

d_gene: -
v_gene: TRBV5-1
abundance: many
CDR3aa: ASSLGPVFNYGYT

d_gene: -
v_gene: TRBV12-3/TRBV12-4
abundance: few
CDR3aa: ASSFYSNTGELF

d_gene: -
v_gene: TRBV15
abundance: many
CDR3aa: ATSSLDTQY

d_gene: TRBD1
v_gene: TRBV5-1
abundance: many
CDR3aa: ASSLMTGPTGELF

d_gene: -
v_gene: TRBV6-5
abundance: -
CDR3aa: ASSFVGPQETQY